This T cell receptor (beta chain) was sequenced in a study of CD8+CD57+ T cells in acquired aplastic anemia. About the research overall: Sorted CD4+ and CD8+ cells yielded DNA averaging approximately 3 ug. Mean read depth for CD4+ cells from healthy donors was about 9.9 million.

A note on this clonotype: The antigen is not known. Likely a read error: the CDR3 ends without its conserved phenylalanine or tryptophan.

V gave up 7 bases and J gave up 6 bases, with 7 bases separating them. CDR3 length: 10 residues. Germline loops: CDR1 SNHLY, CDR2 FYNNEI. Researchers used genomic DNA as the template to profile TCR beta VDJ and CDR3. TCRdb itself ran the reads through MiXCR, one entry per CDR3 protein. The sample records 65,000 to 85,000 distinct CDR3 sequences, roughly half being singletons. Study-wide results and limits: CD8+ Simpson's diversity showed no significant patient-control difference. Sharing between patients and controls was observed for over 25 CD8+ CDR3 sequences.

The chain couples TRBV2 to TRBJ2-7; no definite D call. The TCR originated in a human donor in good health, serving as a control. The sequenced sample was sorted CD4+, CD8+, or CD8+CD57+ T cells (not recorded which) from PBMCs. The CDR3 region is CASTALEQYL. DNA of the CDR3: TGTGCCAGCACGGCTCTCGAGCAGTACCTC.